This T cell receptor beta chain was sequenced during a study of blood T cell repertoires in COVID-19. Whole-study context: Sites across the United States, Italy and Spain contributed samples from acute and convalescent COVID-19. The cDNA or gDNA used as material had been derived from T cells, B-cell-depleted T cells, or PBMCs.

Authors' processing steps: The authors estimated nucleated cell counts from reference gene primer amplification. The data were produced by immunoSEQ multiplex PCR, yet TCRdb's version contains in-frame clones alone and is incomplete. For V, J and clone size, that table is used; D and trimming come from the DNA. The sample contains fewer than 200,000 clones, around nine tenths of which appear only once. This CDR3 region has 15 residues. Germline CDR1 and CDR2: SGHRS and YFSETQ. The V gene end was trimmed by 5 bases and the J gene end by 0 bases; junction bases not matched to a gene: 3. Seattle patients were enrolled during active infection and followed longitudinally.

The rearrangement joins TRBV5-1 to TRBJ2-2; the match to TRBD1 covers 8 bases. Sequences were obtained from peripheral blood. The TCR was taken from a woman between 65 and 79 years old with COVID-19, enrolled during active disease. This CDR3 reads CASRTGVPNTGELFF. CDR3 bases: TGCGCCAGCAGGACAGGGGTCCCGAACACCGGGGAGCTGTTTTTT.